This T cell receptor beta chain was found in a study of CD8 T cells in ankylosing spondylitis. Construction of TCR beta libraries was performed using quantitative 5'-RACE with molecular barcodes. Via MiXCR, TCRdb re-called the 5' RACE reads, giving one row per CDR3 protein. The repertoire holds 470,000 or so distinct CDR3 sequences, with 25% to 30% as singletons. Findings and caveats of the study: A TCR beta motif of under 10 highly homologous variants appeared characteristic of ankylosing spondylitis blood. Prior literature has documented some motif variants in synovial fluid and blood from reactive arthritis. As reported, disease-linked clones showed significant enrichment in matched ankylosing spondylitis synovial fluid.

In its sample, this clonotype was seen a few times. What it recognizes is unknown. From germline, CDR1 is SGHAT and CDR2 FQNNGV. CDR3 length: 16 amino acids. J was trimmed by 5 bases and V by 3 bases; bases with no gene match: 11. This rearrangement joins TRBV11-2 to TRBJ2-3, with TRBD2 identical over 7 bases. The sequence came from a male donor with ankylosing spondylitis. Sequenced: blood, either unsorted or a sorted T cell fraction (not recorded which). The chain's CDR3 is CASSFLSGGSGDTQYF. The CDR3 bases are TGTGCCAGCAGCTTTTTGTCTGGCGGGAGTGGAGATACGCAGTATTTT.